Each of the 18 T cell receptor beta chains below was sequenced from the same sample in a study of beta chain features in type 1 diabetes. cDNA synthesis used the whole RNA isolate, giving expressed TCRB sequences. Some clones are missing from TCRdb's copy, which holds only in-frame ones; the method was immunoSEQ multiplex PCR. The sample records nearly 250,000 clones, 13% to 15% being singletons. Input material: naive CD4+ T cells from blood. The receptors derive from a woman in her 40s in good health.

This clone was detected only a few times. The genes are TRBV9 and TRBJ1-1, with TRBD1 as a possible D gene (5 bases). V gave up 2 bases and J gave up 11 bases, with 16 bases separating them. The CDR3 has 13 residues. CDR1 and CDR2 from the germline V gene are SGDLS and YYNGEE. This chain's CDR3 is CASSVGLDYRAFF. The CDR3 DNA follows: TGTGCCAGCAGCGTGGGACTGGACTATAGGGCTTTCTTT.

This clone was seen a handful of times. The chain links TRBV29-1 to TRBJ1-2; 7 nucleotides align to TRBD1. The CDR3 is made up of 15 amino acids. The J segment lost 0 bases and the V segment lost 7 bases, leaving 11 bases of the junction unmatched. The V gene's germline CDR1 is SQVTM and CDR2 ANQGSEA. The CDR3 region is CSGDPFTGANYGYTF. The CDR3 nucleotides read TGCAGCGGGGACCCCTTTACAGGGGCTAACTATGGCTACACCTTC. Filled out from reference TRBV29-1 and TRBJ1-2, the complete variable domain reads SAVISQKPSRDICQRGTSLTIQCQVDSQVTMMFWYRQQPGQSLTLIATANQGSEATYESGFVIDKFPISRPNLTFSTLTVSNMSPEDSSIYLCSGDPFTGANYGYTFGSGTRLTVV.

CDR3 residues: CASNEGGNYGYTF. CDR3 DNA: TGCGCCAGCAATGAAGGCGGCAACTATGGCTACACCTTC. This chain connects TRBV5-1 to TRBJ1-2; D is undetermined. The length of the CDR3 is 13 residues. The germline V gene has CDR1 SGHRS and CDR2 YFSETQ. V lost 6 bases and J lost 2, with 11 bases in between.

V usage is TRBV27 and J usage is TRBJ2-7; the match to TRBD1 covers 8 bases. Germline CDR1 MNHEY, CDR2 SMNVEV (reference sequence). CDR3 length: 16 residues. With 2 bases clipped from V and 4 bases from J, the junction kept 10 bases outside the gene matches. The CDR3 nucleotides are TGTGCCAGCAGTTTAAGGACAGGGCGCCGAGGGTACGAGCAGTACTTC. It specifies CASSLRTGRRGYEQYF.

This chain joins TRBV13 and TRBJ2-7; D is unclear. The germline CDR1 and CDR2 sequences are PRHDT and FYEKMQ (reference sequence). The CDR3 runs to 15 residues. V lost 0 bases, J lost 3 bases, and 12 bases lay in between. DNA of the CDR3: TGTGCCAGCAGCTTAGGCCTTTCCTCAGGCTACGAGCAGTACTTC. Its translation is CASSLGLSSGYEQYF.

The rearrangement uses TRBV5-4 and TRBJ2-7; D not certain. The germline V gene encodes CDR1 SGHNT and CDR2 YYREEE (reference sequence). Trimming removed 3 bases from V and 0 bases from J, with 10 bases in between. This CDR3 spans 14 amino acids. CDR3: CASSSERVSYEQYF. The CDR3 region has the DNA TGTGCCAGCAGCTCCGAACGGGTCTCCTACGAGCAGTACTTC.

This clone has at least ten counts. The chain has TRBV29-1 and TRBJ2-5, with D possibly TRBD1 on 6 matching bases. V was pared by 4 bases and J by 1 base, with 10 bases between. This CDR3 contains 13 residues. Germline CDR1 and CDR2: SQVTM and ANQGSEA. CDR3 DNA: TGCAGCGTTGGGACAGTTCTCCAAGAGACCCAGTACTTC. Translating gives CSVGTVLQETQYF.

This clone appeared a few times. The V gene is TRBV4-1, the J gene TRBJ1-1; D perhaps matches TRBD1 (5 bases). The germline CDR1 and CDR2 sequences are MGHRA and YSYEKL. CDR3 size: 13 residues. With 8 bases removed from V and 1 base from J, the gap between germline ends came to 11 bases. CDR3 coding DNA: TGCGCCAGCGCCAGGGTAGAGAACACTGAAGCTTTCTTT. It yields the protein CASARVENTEAFF.

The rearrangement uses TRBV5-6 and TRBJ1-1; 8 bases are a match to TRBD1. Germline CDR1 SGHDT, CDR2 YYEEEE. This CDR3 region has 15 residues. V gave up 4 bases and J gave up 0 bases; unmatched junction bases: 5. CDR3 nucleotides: TGTGCCAGCAGCACTACAGGGGGTTTGAACACTGAAGCTTTCTTT. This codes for CASSTTGGLNTEAFF.

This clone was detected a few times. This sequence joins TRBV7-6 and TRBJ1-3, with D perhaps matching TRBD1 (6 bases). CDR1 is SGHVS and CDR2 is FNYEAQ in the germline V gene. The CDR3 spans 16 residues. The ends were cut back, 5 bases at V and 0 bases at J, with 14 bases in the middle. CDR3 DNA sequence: TGTGCCAGCAGCCGTGCGACAGGTGGCTCTGGAAACACCATATATTTT. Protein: CASSRATGGSGNTIYF.

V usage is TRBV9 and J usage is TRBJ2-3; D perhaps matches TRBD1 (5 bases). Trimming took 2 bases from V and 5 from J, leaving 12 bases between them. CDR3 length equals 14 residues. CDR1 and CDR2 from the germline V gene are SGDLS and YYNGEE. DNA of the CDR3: TGTGCCAGCAGCGTTACGCAGGGTTTAGATACGCAGTATTTT. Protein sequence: CASSVTQGLDTQYF.

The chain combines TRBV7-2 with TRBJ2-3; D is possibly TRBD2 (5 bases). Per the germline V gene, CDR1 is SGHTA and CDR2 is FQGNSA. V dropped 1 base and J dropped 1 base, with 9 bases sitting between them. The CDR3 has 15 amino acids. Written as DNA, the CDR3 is TGTGCCAGCAGCTTAGTGACGAGGGGCACAGATACGCAGTATTTT. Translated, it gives CASSLVTRGTDTQYF.

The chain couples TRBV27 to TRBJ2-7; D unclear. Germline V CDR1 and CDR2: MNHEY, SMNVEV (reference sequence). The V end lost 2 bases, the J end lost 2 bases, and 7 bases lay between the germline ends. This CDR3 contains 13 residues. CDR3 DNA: TGTGCCAGCAGTTTAGTCAGAACCTACGAGCAGTACTTC. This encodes CASSLVRTYEQYF.

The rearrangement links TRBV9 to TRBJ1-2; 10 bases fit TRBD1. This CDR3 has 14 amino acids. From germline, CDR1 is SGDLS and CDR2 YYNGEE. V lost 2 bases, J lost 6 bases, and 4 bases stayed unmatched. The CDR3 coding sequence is TGTGCCAGCAGCGTTACCGGACAGGGGGATGGCTACACCTTC. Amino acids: CASSVTGQGDGYTF.

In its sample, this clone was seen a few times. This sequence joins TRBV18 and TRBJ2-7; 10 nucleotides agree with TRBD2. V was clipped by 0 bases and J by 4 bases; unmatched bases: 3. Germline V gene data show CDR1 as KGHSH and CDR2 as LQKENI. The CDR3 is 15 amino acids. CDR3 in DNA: TGTGCCAGCTCACCACCTACTAGCGGGGTGTACGAGCAGTACTTC. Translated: CASSPPTSGVYEQYF.

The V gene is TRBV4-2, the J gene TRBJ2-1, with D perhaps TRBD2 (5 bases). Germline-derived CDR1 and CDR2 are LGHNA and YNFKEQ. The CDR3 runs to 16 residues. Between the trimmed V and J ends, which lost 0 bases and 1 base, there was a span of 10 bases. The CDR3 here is CASSQDVGGSYNEQFF. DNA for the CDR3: TGTGCCAGCAGCCAAGATGTTGGCGGGTCCTACAATGAGCAGTTCTTC.

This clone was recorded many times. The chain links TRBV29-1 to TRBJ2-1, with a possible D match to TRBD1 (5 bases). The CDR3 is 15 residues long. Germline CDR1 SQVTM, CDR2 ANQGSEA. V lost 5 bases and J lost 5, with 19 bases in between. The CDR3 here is CSVTPRAWFDNEQFF. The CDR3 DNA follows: TGCAGCGTTACGCCCAGGGCTTGGTTCGACAATGAGCAGTTCTTC.

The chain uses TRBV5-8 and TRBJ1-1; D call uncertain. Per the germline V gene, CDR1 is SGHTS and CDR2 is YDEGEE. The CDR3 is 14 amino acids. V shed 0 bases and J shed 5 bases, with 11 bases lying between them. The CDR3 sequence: CASSLGYPGTEAFF. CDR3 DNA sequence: TGTGCCAGCAGCTTGGGGTATCCGGGAACTGAAGCTTTCTTT.